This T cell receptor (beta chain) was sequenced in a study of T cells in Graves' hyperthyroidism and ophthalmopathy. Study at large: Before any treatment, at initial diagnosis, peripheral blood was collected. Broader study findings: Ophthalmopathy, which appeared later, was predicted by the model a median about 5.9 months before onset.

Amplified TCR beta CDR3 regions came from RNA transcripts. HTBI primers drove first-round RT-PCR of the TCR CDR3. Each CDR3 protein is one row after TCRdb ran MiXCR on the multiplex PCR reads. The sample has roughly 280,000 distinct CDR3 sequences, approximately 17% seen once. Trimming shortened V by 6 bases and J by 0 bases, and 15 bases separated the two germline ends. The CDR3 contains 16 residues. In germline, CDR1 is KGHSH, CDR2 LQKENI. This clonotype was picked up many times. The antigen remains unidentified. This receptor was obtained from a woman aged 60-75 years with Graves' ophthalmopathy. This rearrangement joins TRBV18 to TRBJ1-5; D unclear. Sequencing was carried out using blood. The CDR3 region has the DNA TGTGCCAGCTCCCTAAGCGGGGATATTAGCAATCAGCCCCAGCATTTT. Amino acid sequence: CASSLSGDISNQPQHF.